Below are 22 T cell receptor beta chains sequenced from a single sample in a study of T cells in Graves' hyperthyroidism and ophthalmopathy. RNA transcripts were the template for amplifying TCR beta CDR3 regions. TCR CDR3 underwent first-round RT-PCR with the HTBI primer set. TCRdb passed the multiplex PCR reads through MiXCR, listing each CDR3 protein once. The profile shows around 600,000 distinct CDR3 sequences, roughly 16% of them singletons. The sample consisted of blood. The receptors stem from a woman between 35 and 50 years old with Graves' ophthalmopathy.

V and J are TRBV6-4 and TRBJ2-7; D perhaps matches TRBD2 (7 bases). The CDR3 has 16 amino acids. Germline lookup yields CDR1 MRHNA and CDR2 SNTAGT. V was trimmed by 2 bases and J by 0 bases, leaving 14 bases between them. CDR3 nucleotide sequence: TGTGCCAGCAGTGACCGAAGGGGGGGTGGCTCCTACGAGCAGTACTTC. It translates to CASSDRRGGGSYEQYF.

The V gene is TRBV27, the J gene TRBJ2-7, with D possibly being TRBD1 (6 bases). Germline CDR1 reads MNHEY; CDR2 reads SMNVEV (reference sequence). CDR3 length equals 15 residues. V gave up 6 bases and J gave up 2 bases, with 17 bases separating them. The CDR3 coding sequence is TGTGCCAGCAGAAGGACGGGCCAGGGGCCCTACGAGCAGTACTTC. Translating gives CASRRTGQGPYEQYF.

V is TRBV5-1 and J is TRBJ1-2, with TRBD1 matching over 7 bases. J was trimmed by 5 bases and V by 4 bases; bases with no gene match: 8. The V gene's germline CDR1 is SGHRS and CDR2 YFSETQ. CDR3 length equals 14 residues. In nucleotides, the CDR3 is TGCGCCAGCAGCCACGACAGGGTTGGATATGGCTACACCTTC. Amino acids: CASSHDRVGYGYTF.

The genes are TRBV5-1 and TRBJ2-4; 7 bases align to TRBD1. Germline-derived CDR1 and CDR2 are SGHRS and YFSETQ. The CDR3 consists of 16 residues. Trimming cost V 3 bases and J 5 bases; bases outside gene matches: 11. The chain's CDR3 is CASSSGSTGWENIQYF. The CDR3 region has the DNA TGCGCCAGCAGCTCGGGGTCGACAGGGTGGGAAAACATTCAGTACTTC.

This chain connects TRBV2 to TRBJ2-2; D gene unclear. The CDR3 has 14 amino acids. V lost 6 bases to trimming and J lost 3 bases, with 11 bases between them. Germline CDR1 SNHLY, CDR2 FYNNEI. The CDR3 sequence is CASSHLQDTGELFF. As DNA, the CDR3 is TGTGCCAGCAGCCACCTCCAGGACACCGGGGAGCTGTTTTTT.

This clonotype occurred many times. The V and J genes are TRBV6-5 and TRBJ1-2; D call uncertain. Trimming took off 0 bases at V and 8 bases at J, with 10 bases between the two ends. The germline V gene has CDR1 MNHEY and CDR2 SVGAGI. This CDR3 has 13 amino acids. The chain's CDR3 is CASSYSTQFGYTF. CDR3 nucleotide sequence: TGTGCCAGCAGTTACTCGACCCAGTTCGGCTACACCTTC.

This chain uses TRBV5-4 with TRBJ2-1; D is possibly TRBD1 (6 bases). Deletions cut 1 base from V and 3 bases from J, with 8 bases between. The CDR3 is 14 residues long. The germline V gene encodes CDR1 SGHNT and CDR2 YYREEE (reference sequence). The CDR3 sequence is CASSLSQGYNEQFF. The CDR3 nucleotides are TGTGCCAGCAGCTTGTCACAGGGCTACAATGAGCAGTTCTTC. Full variable domain (missing parts from reference TRBV5-4 and TRBJ2-1): ETGVTQSPTHLIKTRGQQVTLRCSSQSGHNTVSWYQQALGQGPQFIFQYYREEENGRGNFPPRFSGLQFPNYSSELNVNALELDDSALYLCASSLSQGYNEQFFGPGTRLTVL.

Concerning this clonotype: A single base separates this from a much larger clone, so it may be a read error. This chain connects TRBV2 to TRBJ2-5; no firm D call. V lost 6 bases to trimming and J lost 6 bases, with 8 bases between them. Germline V CDR1 and CDR2: SNHLY, FYNNEI. The CDR3 sequence is 11 residues long. Here the CDR3 reads CASRRMKTQYF. The CDR3 DNA reads as TGTGCCAGCAGAAGGATGAAGACCCAGTACTTC. The full variable domain, completed using reference TRBV2 and TRBJ2-5, is EPEVTQTPSHQVTQMGQEVILRCVPISNHLYFYWYRQILGQKVEFLVSFYNNEISEKSEIFDDQFSVERPDGSNFTLKIRSTKLEDSAMYFCASRRMKTQYFGPGTRLLVL.

V is TRBV20-1 and J is TRBJ1-3; 7 nucleotides line up with TRBD1. CDR1 and CDR2 (germline): DFQATT, SNEGSKA (reference sequence). This CDR3 has 14 amino acids. The J segment lost 2 bases and the V segment lost 6 bases, leaving 7 bases of the junction unmatched. CDR3 nucleotide sequence: TGCAGTGCCAACCGTCAGGGGGCTGGAAACACCATATATTTT. Amino acid sequence: CSANRQGAGNTIYF.

In its sample, this clonotype was seen many times. The V call is TRBV2, the J call TRBJ2-5; no clear D. There are 13 residues in the CDR3. The germline V and J ends were trimmed by 6 bases and 2 bases, with 10 bases remaining between them. The germline gives CDR1 SNHLY, CDR2 FYNNEI. CDR3 DNA: TGTGCCAGCAGCTCTTGGCTTCAAGAGACCCAGTACTTC. Its protein is CASSSWLQETQYF.

The genes are TRBV6-1 and TRBJ1-6, with D uncertain. The CDR3 totals 15 residues. V was trimmed by 8 bases and J by 0 bases, leaving 11 bases between them. CDR1 and CDR2 from the germline V gene are MNHNS and SASEGT. The CDR3 DNA follows: TGTGCCAGCGGATGGATTAGCTCCTATAATTCACCCCTCCACTTT. Encoded protein: CASGWISSYNSPLHF.

As for this clonotype: It may be a read error: a sequence one base away is much more abundant. The chain uses TRBV5-1 and TRBJ1-1; tentatively, D is TRBD1 (6 bases). CDR1 is SGHRS, CDR2 YFSETQ, per germline. Trimming shortened V by 0 bases and J by 3 bases, and 21 bases separated the two germline ends. This CDR3 comprises 18 residues. The CDR3: CASSLEQGRVAKDTEAFF. The CDR3 DNA reads as TGCGCCAGCAGCTTGGAGCAGGGGAGGGTCGCGAAGGACACTGAAGCTTTCTTT.

This clonotype showed up many times. The rearrangement joins TRBV28 to TRBJ2-7; TRBD1 matches at 10 bases. The CDR3 is 18 amino acids. Germline V CDR1 and CDR2: MDHEN, SYDVKM. The trim removed 6 bases at V and 2 bases at J, leaving 16 bases unmatched. The CDR3 is CASSRAFGPGTGAYEQYF. CDR3 nucleotides: TGTGCCAGCAGCCGCGCCTTCGGCCCCGGGACAGGGGCCTACGAGCAGTACTTC.

This clonotype has a count of ten or more. The rearrangement joins TRBV30 to TRBJ1-2, with a possible D match to TRBD1 (6 bases). The CDR3 contains 13 residues. The germline V and J ends were trimmed by 3 bases and 5 bases, with 13 bases remaining between them. Germline V CDR1 and CDR2: GTSNPN, SVGIG (reference sequence). The CDR3 nucleotides read TGTGCCTGGAGAAGGGGGACTGAATATGGCTACACCTTC. The encoded protein is CAWRRGTEYGYTF.

V gene TRBV6-1 combines with J gene TRBJ1-5, with D perhaps TRBD1 (6 bases). The V gene's germline CDR1 is MNHNS and CDR2 SASEGT. The CDR3 runs to 17 residues. Trimming took off 2 bases at V and 0 bases at J, with 14 bases between the two ends. The CDR3 nucleotides are TGTGCCAGCAGTGAAAGGGGGGGCCTTTATAGCAATCAGCCCCAGCATTTT. Its protein product is CASSERGGLYSNQPQHF.

This clonotype showed up many times. The chain combines TRBV6-1 with TRBJ2-3, with TRBD2 matching over 15 bases. CDR1 is MNHNS and CDR2 is SASEGT in the germline V gene. The CDR3 contains 16 residues. Trimming cost V 5 bases and J 5 bases; bases outside gene matches: 5. The CDR3 reads CASSRTSGGAEDTQYF. Written as DNA, the CDR3 is TGTGCCAGCAGTCGGACTAGCGGGGGGGCCGAAGATACGCAGTATTTT.

This clonotype came up many times. The chain combines TRBV12-5 with TRBJ1-5, with D maybe TRBD1 (5 bases). The CDR3 covers 17 residues. V lost 0 bases, J lost 4 bases, and 16 bases lay in between. CDR1 is LGHNT and CDR2 is FRNRAP in the germline V gene. The CDR3 sequence: CASGLVHGGFGNQPQHF. Here the CDR3 DNA reads TGTGCTAGTGGTTTGGTACATGGGGGATTCGGGAATCAGCCCCAGCATTTT.

This clonotype was seen a handful of times. This chain joins TRBV29-1 and TRBJ1-5; 8 nucleotides agree with TRBD1. The CDR3 is made up of 20 amino acids. Trimming cost V 6 bases and J 4 bases; bases outside gene matches: 26. Germline CDR1 reads SQVTM; CDR2 reads ANQGSEA. The CDR3 protein is CSVPLRGLDRVHKLNQPQHF. CDR3 nucleotide sequence: TGCAGCGTCCCTTTACGGGGTTTGGACAGGGTGCACAAGCTGAATCAGCCCCAGCATTTT.

In its sample, this clonotype was seen a few times. The chain combines TRBV14 with TRBJ2-7; 8 bases align to TRBD2. The CDR3 covers 14 residues. CDR1 is SGHDN, CDR2 FVKESK, per germline. The V segment lost 2 bases and the J segment 3 bases; nucleotides outside the gene matches: 3. CDR3 sequence reads: CASSQTGGHYEQYF. The CDR3 bases are TGTGCCAGCAGCCAAACGGGAGGGCACTACGAGCAGTACTTC. Full variable domain (remainder filled in from reference TRBV14 and TRBJ2-7): EAGVTQFPSHSVIEKGQTVTLRCDPISGHDNLYWYRRVMGKEIKFLLHFVKESKQDESGMPNNRFLAERTGGTYSTLKVQPAELEDSGVYFCASSQTGGHYEQYFGPGTRLTVT.

For this clonotype: One junction end does not reproduce the germline sequence, and a read error may be involved. V is TRBV28 and J is TRBJ1-6, with 8 positions matching TRBD1. The length of the CDR3 is 17 residues. The germline CDR1 and CDR2 sequences are MDHEN and SYDVKM. CDR3 nucleotides: TGTGCCAGCAGCCTGGGGGGGACAGGCTCCTGTAATTCACCCCTCCACTTT. Its translation: CASSLGGTGSCNSPLHF.

J is TRBJ2-1 and V is TRBV6-2 or TRBV6-3; D is unresolved. V gave up 3 bases and J gave up 2 bases, with 14 bases separating them. CDR3 size: 16 residues. The V gene's germline CDR1 is MNHEY and CDR2 SVGEGT. For the CDR3, the DNA is TGTGCCAGCAGTTATCGTACATATCCTCCCTACAATGAGCAGTTCTTC. This encodes CASSYRTYPPYNEQFF.

This clonotype was seen more than once but under ten times. The J gene is TRBJ1-3, the V gene TRBV7-9; D remains unclear. CDR1 SEHNR and CDR2 FQNEAQ come from the germline V gene (reference sequence). The CDR3 runs 15 residues. Trimming took 3 bases from V and 0 from J, leaving 9 bases between them. Written as DNA, the CDR3 is TGTGCCAGCAGCTTCGTGCGCTCCTCTGGAAACACCATATATTTT. This codes for CASSFVRSSGNTIYF.